This T cell receptor (beta chain) came from a study of blood T cell repertoires in COVID-19 (dated by TCRdb to about 2020). Regarding the study in general: Collaborator samples came from the United States, Italy and Spain and covered acute and convalescent phases of COVID-19. The prospective study material was composed of cDNA or gDNA derived from T cells, B-cell-depleted T cells, or PBMCs. Subjects who had been exposed to COVID-19, were actively infected with it, or had recovered from it provided the deeply sampled blood TCRbeta repertoires that made up the dataset. The repertoires were made available in a free public database intended to serve as a resource for research on the immune response to SARS-CoV-2. The samples were drawn from the first 160 participants of the ongoing ImmuneRACE study and from some 1,300 subjects provided by 6 global collaborators. A de-identified subject ID, COVID-19 status, age in years and sex were almost always included in the sample metadata. Where available, HLA class I and class II types were obtained from metadata supplied by the sample provider rather than from assay-based typing.

TCRbeta CDR3 regions were amplified from genomic DNA using the immunoSEQ Assay, a bias-controlled multiplex PCR. For the original study's pipeline: The number of nucleated cells in each sample was estimated by amplification of reference gene primers within the assay. To quantify the absolute abundance of each unique TCRbeta CDR3 rearrangement, sequence reads were collapsed and filtered. Productive Simpson clonality was computed per sample as the square root of Simpson's diversity index over productive rearrangements. The immuneACCESS repertoire file appears here via TCRdb, limited to in-frame rearrangements. These files lack a portion of the clones; in checked studies, under half of the deficit traces to unresolved V genes, and the cause of the others is not known. From that table come the V and J calls and clone size; the DNA was used to work out D and trimming. The sample records about 440,000 clones, roughly 91% of which are singletons. In total, the top ten clones hold around 0.6% of the sample.

Participants in the prospective study were enrolled through a virtual design, were aged 18 to 89 years, and lived in approximately 25 United States geographic areas. In the prospective study, cohorts were assigned on the basis of participant-reported clinical history obtained from a screening survey and a study questionnaire. Recovered participants in ImmuneRACE Cohort 3 were defined by two consecutive negative NP/OP PCR tests, clearance by a healthcare professional, or resolution of symptoms. In the prospective study, mobile phlebotomists collected whole blood, serum and a nasopharyngeal or oropharyngeal swab from each participant. Additional blood draws and questionnaires over an approximately two-month period could optionally be provided by prospective study participants. Before DNA extraction, prospective study blood samples were shipped either frozen or at room temperature. The germline V gene gives CDR1 as KGHSH and CDR2 as LQKENI. For this chain, trimming is 2 bases at the V end and 8 bases at the J end, and the number of junction bases without a gene match is 10. From cysteine to phenylalanine, the CDR3 is 15 amino acids long. Of the read, only the CDR3 DNA is kept; its 45 bases are in frame from base 1.

As concerns this clone: The antigen this receptor binds is unknown. Base qualities were left out, and no much larger clone turns up one base away.

Points the paper makes about the study in general: The amount of clinical and demographic metadata varied by source and participant and was provided uncurated.

The specimen was PBMCs or T cells enriched from blood (not recorded which). The receptor was derived from a man between 18 and 29 years old who had recovered from COVID-19. In this chain, TRBV18 is recombined with TRBJ2-3; 7 bases in the junction line up with TRBD2. The nucleotides read TGTGCCAGCTCACCAGGGGGAGGGAGCGACGGTACGCAGTATTTT. It codes for CASSPGGGSDGTQYF.